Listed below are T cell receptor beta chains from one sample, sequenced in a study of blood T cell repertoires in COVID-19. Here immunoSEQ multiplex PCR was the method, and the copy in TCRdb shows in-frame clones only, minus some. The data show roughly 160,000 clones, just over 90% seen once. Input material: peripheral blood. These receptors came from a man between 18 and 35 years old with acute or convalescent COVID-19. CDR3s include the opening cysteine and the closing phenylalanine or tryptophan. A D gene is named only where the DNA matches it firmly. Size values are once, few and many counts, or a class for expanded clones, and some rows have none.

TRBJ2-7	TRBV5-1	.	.	TGCGCCAGCAGTAGAGACGCGGCCACCTACGAGCAGTACTTC	CASSRDAATYEQYF
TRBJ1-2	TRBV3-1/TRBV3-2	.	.	TGTGCCAGCAGACAAAGGGGTGTTGACTATGGCTACACCTTC	CASRQRGVDYGYTF
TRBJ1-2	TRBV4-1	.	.	TGCGCCAGCAGCCAAGGGACCGGGATTCCTGTCTATGGCTACACCTTC	CASSQGTGIPVYGYTF
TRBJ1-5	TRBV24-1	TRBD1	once	TGTGCCACCAGTGGGACAGGTCCAAATCAGCCCCAGCATTTT	CATSGTGPNQPQHF
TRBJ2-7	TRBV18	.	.	TGTGCCAGCTCACCACTACTTAGCTCCTACGAGCAGTACTTC	CASSPLLSSYEQYF
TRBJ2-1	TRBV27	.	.	TGTGCCAGCAGTTTATGGGACACCTCATACAATGAGCAGTTCTTC	CASSLWDTSYNEQFF
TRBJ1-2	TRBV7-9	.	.	TGTGCCAGCAGCTCCCCAGGGGCGCGAGGCTACACCTTC	CASSSPGARGYTF
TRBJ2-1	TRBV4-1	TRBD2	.	TGCGCCAGCAGCCAACCACTAGCGGGAGCCGTCAATGAGCAGTTCTTC	CASSQPLAGAVNEQFF
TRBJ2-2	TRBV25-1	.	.	TGTGCCAGCAGTGACCTAGTTAGAACCGGGGAGCTGTTTTTT	CASSDLVRTGELFF
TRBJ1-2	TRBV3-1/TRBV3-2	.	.	TGTGCCAGCAGCCAAGCGGCAGGGCCCTATGGCTACACCTTC	CASSQAAGPYGYTF
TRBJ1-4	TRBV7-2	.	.	TGTGCCAGCAGCGAAACTCCGAATGAAAAACTGTTTTTT	CASSETPNEKLFF
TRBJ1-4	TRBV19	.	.	TGTGCCAGTAGTACCCGGTCCGCCGAACTGTTTTTT	CASSTRSAELFF
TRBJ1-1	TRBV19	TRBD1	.	TGTGCCAGTAGTCCAAGACAGGGGAACACTGAAGCTTTCTTT	CASSPRQGNTEAFF
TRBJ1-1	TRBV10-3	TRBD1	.	TGTGCCATACAACGACAGGGGGACACTGAAGCTTTCTTT	CAIQRQGDTEAFF
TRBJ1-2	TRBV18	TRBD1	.	TGTGCCAGCTCACATCTACCGGGACAGGGATATGGCTACACCTTC	CASSHLPGQGYGYTF
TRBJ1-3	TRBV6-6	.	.	TGTGCCAGCACCCTACCCCAGGGTGTTGGAAACACCATATATTTT	CASTLPQGVGNTIYF
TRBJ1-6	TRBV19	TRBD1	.	TGTGCCAGTAGTGGACAGGGGGAACATTCACCCCTCCACTTT	CASSGQGEHSPLHF
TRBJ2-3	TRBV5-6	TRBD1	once	TGTGCCAGCAGCTCGTTAGGGACAGGGGCGACAGATACGCAGTATTTT	CASSSLGTGATDTQYF
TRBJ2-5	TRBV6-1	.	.	TGTGCCAGCAGTGAGTTTGCCAGGGGGGTCTACGGAGAGACCCAGTACTTC	CASSEFARGVYGETQYF
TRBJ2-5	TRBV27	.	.	TGTGCCAGCAGCTCTTGGGGGGGGCCCCAGTACTTC	CASSSWGGPQYF
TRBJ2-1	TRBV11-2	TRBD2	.	TGTGCCAGCAGCTTGGTTCTAGCGGGAGTAATGAATGAGCAGTTCTTC	CASSLVLAGVMNEQFF
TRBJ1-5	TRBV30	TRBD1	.	TGTGCCTGGAGTCGGACAGGAACTTACCAGCCCCAGCATTTT	CAWSRTGTYQPQHF
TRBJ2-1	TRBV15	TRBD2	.	TGTGCCACCAGCAGGGAGCAAGCGGGGGGGTTCCTAGGGTACAATGAGCAGTTCTTC	CATSREQAGGFLGYNEQFF
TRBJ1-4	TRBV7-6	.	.	TGTGCCAGCAGCTTAAACAGCAGGAAGACTAATGAAAAACTGTTTTTT	CASSLNSRKTNEKLFF
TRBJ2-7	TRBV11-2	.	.	TGTGCCAGCAGCTTAGATCGCCTATACGAGCAGTACTTC	CASSLDRLYEQYF
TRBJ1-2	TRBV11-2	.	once	TGTGCCAGCAGCTTACGGGGAGCCTATGGCTACACCTTC	CASSLRGAYGYTF
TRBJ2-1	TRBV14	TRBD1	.	TGTGCCAGCAGCGACCTTCCCGGGACAGGGGGCAATGAGCAGTTCTTC	CASSDLPGTGGNEQFF
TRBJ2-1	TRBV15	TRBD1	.	TGTGCCACCCGTCCCGGGACAGGGTTTCCCTACAATGAGCAGTTCTTC	CATRPGTGFPYNEQFF
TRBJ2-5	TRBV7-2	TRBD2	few	TGTGCCAGCAGCCCTGCTAGGGCTAGCGGGAGAGAGACCCAGTACTTC	CASSPARASGRETQYF
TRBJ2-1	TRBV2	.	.	TGTGCCAGCAGTGAAGTTGGACTACTAGCATTCGGTGAGCAGTTCTTC	CASSEVGLLAFGEQFF
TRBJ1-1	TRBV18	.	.	TGTGCCAGCTCACCTGGGAAAAGCGGCACTGAAGCTTTCTTT	CASSPGKSGTEAFF
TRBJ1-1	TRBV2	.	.	TGTGCCAGCAGTGAATCTGGACAGACGAACACTGAAGCTTTCTTT	CASSESGQTNTEAFF
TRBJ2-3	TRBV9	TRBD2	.	TGTGCCAGCAGCTCTCTGACTAGCGGGGGGGCCGGAGGAGATACGCAGTATTTT	CASSSLTSGGAGGDTQYF
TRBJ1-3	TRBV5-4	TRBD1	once	TGTGCCAGCAGCTTTCGGACAGGGGACGGAAACACCATATATTTT	CASSFRTGDGNTIYF
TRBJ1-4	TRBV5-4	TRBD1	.	TGTGCCAGCAGCGGCGCTCCGGGACAGAGTGAAAAACTGTTTTTT	CASSGAPGQSEKLFF
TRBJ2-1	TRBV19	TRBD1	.	TGTGCCAGTAGTAGAACGACAGGGACCTACAATGAGCAGTTCTTC	CASSRTTGTYNEQFF
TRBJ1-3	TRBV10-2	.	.	TGCGCCAGCAGGGTGGACAGCTCCTCTGGAAACACCATATATTTT	CASRVDSSSGNTIYF
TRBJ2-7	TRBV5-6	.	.	TGTGCCAGCAGCGCGCGGGACGGGTCGTCCTACGAGCAGTACTTC	CASSARDGSSYEQYF
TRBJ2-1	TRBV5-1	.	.	TGCGCCAGCAGCTTATGGACACCACCCGAAGGTGAGCAGTTCTTC	CASSLWTPPEGEQFF
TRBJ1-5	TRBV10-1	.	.	TGCGCCAGCATTCCCGGGGGGAGGGGCAATCAGCCCCAGCATTTT	CASIPGGRGNQPQHF
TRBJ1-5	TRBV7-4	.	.	TGTGCCAGCAGCTCATTAGGTCCAGGGAACCAGCCCCAGCATTTT	CASSSLGPGNQPQHF
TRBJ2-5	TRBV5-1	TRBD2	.	TGCGCCAGCAGCTTGGCCCCTAGCGGGATTAATCAAGAGACCCAGTACTTC	CASSLAPSGINQETQYF
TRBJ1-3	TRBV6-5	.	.	TGTGCCAGCAGTTACTCGAGGATCTCTGGAAACACCATATATTTT	CASSYSRISGNTIYF
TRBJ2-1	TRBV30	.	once	TGTGCCTGGTCATCGGGCCAGGGTGCGAATGAGCAGTTCTTC	CAWSSGQGANEQFF
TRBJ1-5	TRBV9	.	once	TGTGCCAGCAGCGTAGGAGGGAACAACAATCAGCCCCAGCATTTT	CASSVGGNNNQPQHF
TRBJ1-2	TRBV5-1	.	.	TGCGCCAGCAGCTTGGCAGGCCTCTATGGCTACACCTTC	CASSLAGLYGYTF
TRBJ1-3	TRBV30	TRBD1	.	TGTGCCTGGACCCGGGACAGGGGTTTTACCATATATTTT	CAWTRDRGFTIYF
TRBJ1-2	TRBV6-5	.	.	TGTGCCAGCAGTTACTCGCCAGATAACTATGGCTACACCTTC	CASSYSPDNYGYTF
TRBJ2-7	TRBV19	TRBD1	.	TGTGCCAGTAGTGTAGGGACAGGGTCATCCTACGAGCAGTACTTC	CASSVGTGSSYEQYF
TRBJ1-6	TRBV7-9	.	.	TGTGCCAGCAGCTTTTCAGAGGGTGCACCCCTCCACTTT	CASSFSEGAPLHF
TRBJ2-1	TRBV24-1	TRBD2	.	TGTGCCACCAGTGACCCCGGGACTAGCGCAAACAATGAGCAGTTCTTC	CATSDPGTSANNEQFF
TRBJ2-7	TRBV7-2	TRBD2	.	TGTGCCAGCAGCTGGAGACTAGCGGGAGACGAGCAGTACTTC	CASSWRLAGDEQYF
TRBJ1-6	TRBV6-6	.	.	TGTGCCAGCAGTCGACATCCAGGAGGGGATTCACCCCTCCACTTT	CASSRHPGGDSPLHF
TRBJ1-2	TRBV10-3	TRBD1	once	TGTGCCACCGGGGACAGGGGTCTGGGCTATGGCTACACCTTC	CATGDRGLGYGYTF
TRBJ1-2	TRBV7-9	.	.	TGTGCCAGCAGCATCGGGGTTAACTATGGCTACACCTTC	CASSIGVNYGYTF
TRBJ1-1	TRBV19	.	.	TGTGCCAGTATTTCACTTACGGGGGTCGGACACACTGAAGCTTTCTTT	CASISLTGVGHTEAFF
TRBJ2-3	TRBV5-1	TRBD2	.	TGCGCCAGCAGCTTGCGACTAGCGGGAACAGATACGCAGTATTTT	CASSLRLAGTDTQYF
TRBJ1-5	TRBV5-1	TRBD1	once	TGCGCCAGCAGCACAGGGGTTGGTCAGCCCCAGCATTTT	CASSTGVGQPQHF